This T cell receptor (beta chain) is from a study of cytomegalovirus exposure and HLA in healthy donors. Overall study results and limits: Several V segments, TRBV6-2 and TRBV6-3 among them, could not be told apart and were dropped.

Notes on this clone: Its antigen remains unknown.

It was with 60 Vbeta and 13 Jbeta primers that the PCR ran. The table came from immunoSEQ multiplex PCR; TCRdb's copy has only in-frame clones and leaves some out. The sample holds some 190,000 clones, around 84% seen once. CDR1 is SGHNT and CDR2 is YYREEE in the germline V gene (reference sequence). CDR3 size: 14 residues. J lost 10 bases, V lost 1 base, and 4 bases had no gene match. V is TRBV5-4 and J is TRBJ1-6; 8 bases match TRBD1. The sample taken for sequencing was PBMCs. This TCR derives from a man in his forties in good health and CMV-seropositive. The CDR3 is CASSLTGGGSPLHF. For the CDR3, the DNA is TGTGCCAGCAGCTTGACAGGGGGGGGATCACCCCTCCACTTT.